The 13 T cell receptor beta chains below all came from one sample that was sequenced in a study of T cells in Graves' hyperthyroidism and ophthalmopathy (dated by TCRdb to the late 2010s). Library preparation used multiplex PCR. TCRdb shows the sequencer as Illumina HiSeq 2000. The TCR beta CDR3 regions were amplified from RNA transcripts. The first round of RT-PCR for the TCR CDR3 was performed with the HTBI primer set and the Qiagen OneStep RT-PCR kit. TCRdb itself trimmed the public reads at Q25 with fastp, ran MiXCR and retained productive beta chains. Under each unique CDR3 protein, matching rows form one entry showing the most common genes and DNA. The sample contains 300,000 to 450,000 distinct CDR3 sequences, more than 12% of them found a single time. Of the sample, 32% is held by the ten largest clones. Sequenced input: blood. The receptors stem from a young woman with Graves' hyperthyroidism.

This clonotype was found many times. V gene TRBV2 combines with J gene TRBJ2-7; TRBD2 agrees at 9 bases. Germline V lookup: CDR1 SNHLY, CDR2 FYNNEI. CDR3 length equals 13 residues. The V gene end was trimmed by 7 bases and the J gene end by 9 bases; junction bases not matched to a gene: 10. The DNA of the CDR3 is TGTGCCAGCAAGGCGGGAGGGCCCGGGGGGCAGTACTTC. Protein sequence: CASKAGGPGGQYF. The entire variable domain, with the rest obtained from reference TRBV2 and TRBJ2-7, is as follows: EPEVTQTPSHQVTQMGQEVILRCVPISNHLYFYWYRQILGQKVEFLVSFYNNEISEKSEIFDDQFSVERPDGSNFTLKIRSTKLEDSAMYFCASKAGGPGGQYFGPGTRLTVT.

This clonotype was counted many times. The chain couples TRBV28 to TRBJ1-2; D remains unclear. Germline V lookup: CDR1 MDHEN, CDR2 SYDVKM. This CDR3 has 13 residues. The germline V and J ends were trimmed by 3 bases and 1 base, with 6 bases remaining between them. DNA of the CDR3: TGTGCCAGCAGTTTGTCCAGTAACTATGGCTACACCTTC. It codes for CASSLSSNYGYTF.

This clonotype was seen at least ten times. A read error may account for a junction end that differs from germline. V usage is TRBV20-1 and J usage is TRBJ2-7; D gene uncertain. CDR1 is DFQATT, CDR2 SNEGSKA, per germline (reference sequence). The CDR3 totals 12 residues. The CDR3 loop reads CSGRSTTYEQYF. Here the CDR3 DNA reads TGCAGTGGTAGATCCACGACCTACGAGCAGTACTTC.

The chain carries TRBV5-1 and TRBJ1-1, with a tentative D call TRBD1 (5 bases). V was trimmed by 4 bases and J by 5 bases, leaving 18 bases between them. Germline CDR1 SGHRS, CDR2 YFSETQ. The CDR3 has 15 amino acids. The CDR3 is CASSPGGGAGTEAFF. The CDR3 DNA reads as TGCGCCAGCAGCCCCGGGGGAGGGGCGGGTACTGAAGCTTTCTTT.

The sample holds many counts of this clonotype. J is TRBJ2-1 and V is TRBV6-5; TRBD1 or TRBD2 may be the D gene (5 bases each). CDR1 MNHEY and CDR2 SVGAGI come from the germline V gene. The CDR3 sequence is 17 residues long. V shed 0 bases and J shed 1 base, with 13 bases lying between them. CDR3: CASSYSLGDGSYNEQFF. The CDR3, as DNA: TGTGCCAGCAGTTACTCTTTGGGGGACGGGTCCTACAATGAGCAGTTCTTC.

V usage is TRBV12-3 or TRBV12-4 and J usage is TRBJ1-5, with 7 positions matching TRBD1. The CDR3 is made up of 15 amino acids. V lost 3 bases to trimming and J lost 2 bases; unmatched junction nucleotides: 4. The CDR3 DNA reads TGTGCCAGCAGTTTGACAGGGCTCCGCAATCAGCCCCAGCATTTT. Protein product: CASSLTGLRNQPQHF.

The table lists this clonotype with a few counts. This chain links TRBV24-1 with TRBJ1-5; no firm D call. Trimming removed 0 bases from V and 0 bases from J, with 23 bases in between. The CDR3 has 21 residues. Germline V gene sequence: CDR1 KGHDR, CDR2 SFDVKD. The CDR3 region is CATSDLKLSAHHIYSNQPQHF. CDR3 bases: TGTGCCACCAGTGATTTGAAACTTTCAGCACACCACATCTATAGCAATCAGCCCCAGCATTTT.

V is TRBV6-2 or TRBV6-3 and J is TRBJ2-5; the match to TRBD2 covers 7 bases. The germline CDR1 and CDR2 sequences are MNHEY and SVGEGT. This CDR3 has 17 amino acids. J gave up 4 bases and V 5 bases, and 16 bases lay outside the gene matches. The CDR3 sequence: CASSPRPLGGRTETQYF. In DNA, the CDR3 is TGTGCCAGCAGTCCCAGGCCATTAGGCGGGAGAACAGAGACCCAGTACTTC.

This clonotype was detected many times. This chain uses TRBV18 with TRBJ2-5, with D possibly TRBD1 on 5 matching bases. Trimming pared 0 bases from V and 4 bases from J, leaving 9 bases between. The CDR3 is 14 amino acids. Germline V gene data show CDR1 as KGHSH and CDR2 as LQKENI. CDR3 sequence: CASSPPSGLETQYF. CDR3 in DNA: TGTGCCAGCTCACCACCATCAGGGTTAGAGACCCAGTACTTC.

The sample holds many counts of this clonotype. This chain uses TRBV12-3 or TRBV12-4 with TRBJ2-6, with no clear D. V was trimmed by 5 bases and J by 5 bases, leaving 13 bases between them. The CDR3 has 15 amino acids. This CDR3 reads CASSPDFLRANVLTF. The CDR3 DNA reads TGTGCCAGCAGTCCAGACTTCCTTAGGGCCAACGTCCTGACTTTC.

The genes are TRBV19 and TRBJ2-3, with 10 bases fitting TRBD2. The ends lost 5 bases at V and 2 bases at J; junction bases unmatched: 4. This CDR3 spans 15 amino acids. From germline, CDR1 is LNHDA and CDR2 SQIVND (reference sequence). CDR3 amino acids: CASSAGTSATDTQYF. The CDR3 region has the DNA TGTGCCAGTAGTGCCGGGACTAGCGCCACAGATACGCAGTATTTT.

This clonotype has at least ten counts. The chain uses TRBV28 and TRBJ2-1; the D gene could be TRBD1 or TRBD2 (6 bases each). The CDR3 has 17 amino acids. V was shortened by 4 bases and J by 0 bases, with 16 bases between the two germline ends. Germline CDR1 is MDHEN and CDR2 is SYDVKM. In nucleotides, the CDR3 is TGTGCCAGCAGTTCGATCACAGGGAGGAACTCCTACAATGAGCAGTTCTTC. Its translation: CASSSITGRNSYNEQFF.

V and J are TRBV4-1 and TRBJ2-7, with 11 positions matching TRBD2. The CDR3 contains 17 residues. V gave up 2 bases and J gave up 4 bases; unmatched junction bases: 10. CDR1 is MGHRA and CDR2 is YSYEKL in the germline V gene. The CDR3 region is CASSQNQLAGGFYEQYF. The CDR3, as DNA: TGCGCCAGCAGCCAAAACCAATTAGCGGGAGGGTTTTACGAGCAGTACTTC.